This TCR beta chain was documented in a study of blood T cell repertoires in COVID-19. The wider study: Acute and convalescent COVID-19 specimens originated in the United States, Italy and Spain. From T cells, B-cell-depleted T cells, or PBMCs came the material, which was cDNA or gDNA.

The CDR3 is 14 amino acids. Trimming took off 5 bases at V and 4 bases at J, with 14 bases between the two ends. Germline lookup yields CDR1 SGHNT and CDR2 YENEEA. As processed by the authors: Nucleated cell number was recorded as an estimate derived from reference gene primer amplification. Only in-frame clones appear in the TCRdb table, and some are missing; sequencing was by immunoSEQ multiplex PCR. The V and J calls and clone size were taken over from that table, and D and trimming were inferred from the DNA. The sample records 100,000 to 150,000 clones, around 80% being singletons. Seattle participants joined during active infection and were tracked over time.

The chain uses TRBV11-3 and TRBJ1-1; D perhaps matches TRBD1 (6 bases). Sample: peripheral blood. This TCR was sampled from a man younger than 40 with COVID-19, enrolled during active disease. CDR3 sequence (DNA): TGTGCCAGCAGCGCTACAGGGACCCCCACTGAAGCTTTCTTT. It is translated as CASSATGTPTEAFF.